The 5 T cell receptor beta chains below come from one sample, sequenced in a study of read filtering for tumor transcriptome and immune sequencing (dated by TCRdb to the early 2020s). The reads were generated on an Illumina HiSeq 4000. TCR libraries were built from 400 ng RNA with the Immunoverse kit, using molecular barcoded adaptors covering alpha/delta and beta/gamma chains. TCRdb applied fastp at Q25 and MiXCR to the public reads, then kept only in-frame beta chains. Here each entry gathers all rows of one CDR3 protein and keeps the most common genes and DNA. The sample data list around 41,000 distinct CDR3 sequences, and over 9.5% of these were observed just once. Together, the top ten hold roughly a third of the sample. Sequenced material: a population of CD138-negative cells sorted from bone marrow. What the cell subset or site label conveys for this sample: bone marrow mononuclear cells depleted of CD138+ plasma/myeloma cells by negative magnetic selection. These receptors were collected from a donor aged 40 or over with multiple myeloma.

Points on this clonotype: This could be a read error, since a much larger clone is one nucleotide away. This sequence joins TRBV20-1 and TRBJ2-3, with 7 bases fitting TRBD1. Germline V gene lookup returns CDR1 DFQATT and CDR2 SNEGSKA (reference sequence). CDR3 length: 13 residues. The CDR3 loop is CSRQGVARDTQYF. In DNA, the CDR3 is TGCAGCCGACAGGGAGTAGCTCGGGATACGCAGTATTTT.

This clonotype was found many times. This chain uses TRBV7-9 with TRBJ2-7; 10 nucleotides agree with TRBD1. The CDR3 runs to 14 residues. The trim removed 5 bases at V and 6 bases at J, leaving 7 bases unmatched. Germline CDR1 and CDR2: SEHNR and FQNEAQ (reference sequence). The CDR3 region is CASSRQGARGEQYF. The CDR3 DNA sequence: TGTGCCAGCAGCCGACAGGGGGCCCGCGGCGAGCAGTACTTC.

This clonotype was detected only a few times. A much larger clone sits a single nucleotide away, making a read error possible. The chain carries TRBV6-2 or TRBV6-3 and TRBJ1-1; D is uncertain. Germline lookup yields CDR1 MNHEY and CDR2 SVGEGT. This CDR3 is 12 amino acids long. Trimming took 8 bases from V and 9 from J, leaving 16 bases between them. The DNA of the CDR3 is TGTGCCAGCGGACGGCCCGCCCTAAAAGCTTTCTTT. Translation gives CASGRPALKAFF.

This clonotype was recorded at least ten times. This chain connects TRBV5-1 to TRBJ2-7; 12 bases fit TRBD1. The CDR3 sequence is 18 residues long. Trimming at V came to 0 bases and at J to 4 bases, leaving 11 bases not matched to a gene. Germline V gene lookup returns CDR1 SGHRS and CDR2 YFSETQ. In nucleotides, the CDR3 is TGCGCCAGCAGCTTGGGCCTATCCGGGACAGGGGGCTTGTACGAGCAGTACTTC. Encoded protein: CASSLGLSGTGGLYEQYF.

In regard to this clonotype: It may be a read error: a sequence one base away is much more abundant. V and J are TRBV6-2 or TRBV6-3 and TRBJ1-5; TRBD1 might be the D (5 bases). V shed 7 bases and J shed 5 bases, with 15 bases lying between them. Germline CDR1 is MNHEY and CDR2 is SVGEGT. CDR3 length: 14 residues. CDR3 in DNA: TGTGCCAGCACAACCGGGGCAGGGTATCAGCCCCAGCATTTT. Translated: CASTTGAGYQPQHF.